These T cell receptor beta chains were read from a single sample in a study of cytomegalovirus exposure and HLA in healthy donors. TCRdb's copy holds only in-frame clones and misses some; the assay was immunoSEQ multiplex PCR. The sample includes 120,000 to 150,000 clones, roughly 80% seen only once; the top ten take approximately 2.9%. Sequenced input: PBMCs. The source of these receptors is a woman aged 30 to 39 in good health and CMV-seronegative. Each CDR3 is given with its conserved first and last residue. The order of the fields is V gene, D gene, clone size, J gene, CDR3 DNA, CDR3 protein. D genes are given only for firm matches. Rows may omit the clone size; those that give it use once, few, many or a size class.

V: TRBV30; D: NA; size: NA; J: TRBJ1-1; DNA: TGTGCCTGGACGTGGGGGGGGGACACTGAAGCTTTCTTT; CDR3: CAWTWGGDTEAFF
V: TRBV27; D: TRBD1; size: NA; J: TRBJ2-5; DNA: TGTGCCAGCAGTTCAGGGGGCAGAGAGACCCAGTACTTC; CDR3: CASSSGGRETQYF
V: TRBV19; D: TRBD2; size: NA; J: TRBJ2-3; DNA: TGTGCCAGTAGTATTGCAGCGGGGGGCGGCACAGATACGCAGTATTTT; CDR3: CASSIAAGGGTDTQYF
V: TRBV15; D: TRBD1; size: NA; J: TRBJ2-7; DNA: TGTGCCACCAGCAGAGATATTGGACAGGGCTTGGAGCAGTACTTC; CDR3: CATSRDIGQGLEQYF
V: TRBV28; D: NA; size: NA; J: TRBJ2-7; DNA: TGTGCCAGCGGAACAGGTTCCTACGAGCAGTACTTC; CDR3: CASGTGSYEQYF
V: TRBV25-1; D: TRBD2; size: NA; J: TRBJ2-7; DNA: TGTGCCAGCAGTCCAGGGACTAGCGAGCCCGGCGAGCAGTACTTC; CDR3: CASSPGTSEPGEQYF
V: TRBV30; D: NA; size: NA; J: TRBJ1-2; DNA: TGTGCCTGGAGTCCTAAGTACAGGCCAGCTAACTATGGCTACACCTTC; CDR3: CAWSPKYRPANYGYTF
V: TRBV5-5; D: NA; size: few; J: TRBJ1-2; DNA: TGTGCCAGCAGCTTGTGGCAGGGAGGGGGCTACACCTTC; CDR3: CASSLWQGGGYTF
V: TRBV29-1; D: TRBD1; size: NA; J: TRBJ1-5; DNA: TGCAGCGTTGAATTAACAGGGGAAAGCAATCAGCCCCAGCATTTT; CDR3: CSVELTGESNQPQHF
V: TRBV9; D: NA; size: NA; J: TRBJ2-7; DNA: TGTGCCAGCAGCGCCGGTCCAGGGCCATACGAGCAGTACTTC; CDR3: CASSAGPGPYEQYF
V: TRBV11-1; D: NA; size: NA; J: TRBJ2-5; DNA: TGTGCCAGCAGCCCAACGGAAGGGGCCGGAGAGACCCAGTACTTC; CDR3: CASSPTEGAGETQYF
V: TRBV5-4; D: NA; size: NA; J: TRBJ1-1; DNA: TGTGCCAGCAGCCCTGACGGGGTCTCACTAGTGAACACTGAAGCTTTCTTT; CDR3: CASSPDGVSLVNTEAFF
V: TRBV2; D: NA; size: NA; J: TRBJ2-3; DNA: TGTGCCAGCAGAACTTCTCGGACTACCCCGGGAACAGATACGCAGTATTTT; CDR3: CASRTSRTTPGTDTQYF
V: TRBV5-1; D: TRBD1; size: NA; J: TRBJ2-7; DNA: TGCGCCAGCAGCTTAGGACAGGGGCGACCTCTCGAGCAGTACTTC; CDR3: CASSLGQGRPLEQYF
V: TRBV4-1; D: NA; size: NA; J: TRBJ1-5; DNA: TGCGCCAGCAGCCAAGACTTGAGCAATCAGCCCCAGCATTTT; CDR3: CASSQDLSNQPQHF
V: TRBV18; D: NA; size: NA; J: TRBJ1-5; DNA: TGTGCCAGCTCACCAGGGCAGACGAGCAATCAGCCCCAGCATTTT; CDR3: CASSPGQTSNQPQHF
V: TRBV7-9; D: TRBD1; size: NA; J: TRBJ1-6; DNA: TGTGCCAGCAGCCGGACAGGGCAGGATTCACCCCTCCACTTT; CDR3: CASSRTGQDSPLHF
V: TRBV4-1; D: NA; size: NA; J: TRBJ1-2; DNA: TGCGCCAGCAGCCAGCGTTCTATTAACTATGGCTACACCTTC; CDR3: CASSQRSINYGYTF
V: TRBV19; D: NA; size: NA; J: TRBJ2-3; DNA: TGTGCCAGTAGTATAGCATGGAGTCAGCCCCAGTATTTT; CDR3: CASSIAWSQPQYF
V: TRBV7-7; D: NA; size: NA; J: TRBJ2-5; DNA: TGTGCCAGCAGTAACTCCCATGAGACCCAGTACTTC; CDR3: CASSNSHETQYF
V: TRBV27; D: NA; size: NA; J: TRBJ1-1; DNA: TGTGCCAGCAGCTCATTCGGGCAGGGTAATGAAGCTTTCTTT; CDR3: CASSSFGQGNEAFF
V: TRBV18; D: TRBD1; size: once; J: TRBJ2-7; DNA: TGTGCCAGCTCACCGGGCGGGACAGGGTCCTACGAGCAGTACTTC; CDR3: CASSPGGTGSYEQYF
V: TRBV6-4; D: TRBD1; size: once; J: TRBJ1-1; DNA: TGTGCCAGCAGTCAAGAGGACAGGGGTGGCACTGAAGCTTTCTTT; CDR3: CASSQEDRGGTEAFF
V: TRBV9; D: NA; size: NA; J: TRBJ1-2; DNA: TGTGCCAGCAGCGTAGAGGGGGGGATATTCTCAACTGGCTACACCTTC; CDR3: CASSVEGGIFSTGYTF
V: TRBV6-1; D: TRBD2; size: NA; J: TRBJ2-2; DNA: TGTGCCAGCAGTGAATTTGGGAGGGGCACCGGGGAGCTGTTTTTT; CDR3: CASSEFGRGTGELFF
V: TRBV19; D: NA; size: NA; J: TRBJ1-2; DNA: TGTGCCAGTAGTATAGCTGGGGCGATCTATGGCTACACCTTC; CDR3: CASSIAGAIYGYTF
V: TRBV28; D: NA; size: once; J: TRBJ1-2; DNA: TGTGCCAGCAGTTTATTTTGGTCGCGGGTTAACTATGGCTACACCTTC; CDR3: CASSLFWSRVNYGYTF
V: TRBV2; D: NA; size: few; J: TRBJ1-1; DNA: TGTGCCAGCAGTGAAGGTGCCCGGGCTTTCTTT; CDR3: CASSEGARAFF
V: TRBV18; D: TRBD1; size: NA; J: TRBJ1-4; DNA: TGTGCCAGCTCAGAAAAACCGGGACAGGGCGATGAAAAACTGTTTTTT; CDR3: CASSEKPGQGDEKLFF
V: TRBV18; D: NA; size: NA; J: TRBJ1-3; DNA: TGTGCCAGCTCACCTCTCTCGGGAGGTACGAGAAACACCATATATTTT; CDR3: CASSPLSGGTRNTIYF
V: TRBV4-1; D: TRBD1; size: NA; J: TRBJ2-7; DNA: TGCGCCAGCAGCCTCCGACAGGGGATGTCCTACGAGCAGTACTTC; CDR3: CASSLRQGMSYEQYF
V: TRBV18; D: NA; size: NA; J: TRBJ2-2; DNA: TGTGCCAGCTCACCACGGTCAGGGGATAGCACCGGGGAGCTGTTTTTT; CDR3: CASSPRSGDSTGELFF
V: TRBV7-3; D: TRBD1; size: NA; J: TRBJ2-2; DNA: TGTGCCAGCAGCGGAGGACAGGGAGTGACCGGGGAGCTGTTTTTT; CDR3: CASSGGQGVTGELFF
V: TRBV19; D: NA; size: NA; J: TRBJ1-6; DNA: TGTGCCAGTAGCCCCCCCAGGGCCTATTCACCCCTCCACTTT; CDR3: CASSPPRAYSPLHF
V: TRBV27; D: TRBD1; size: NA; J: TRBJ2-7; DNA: TGTGCCAGCAGGCCGGGACAGGGGCCCTACGAGCAGTACTTC; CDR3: CASRPGQGPYEQYF
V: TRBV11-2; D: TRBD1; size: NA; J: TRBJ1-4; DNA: TGTGCCAGCAGCTTAAACGAGGGACAGGGGGATGAAAAACTGTTTTTT; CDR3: CASSLNEGQGDEKLFF
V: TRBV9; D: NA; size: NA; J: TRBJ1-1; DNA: TGTGCCAGCAGCCAGGCAGGGGCGGTATTGTACACTGAAGCTTTCTTT; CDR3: CASSQAGAVLYTEAFF
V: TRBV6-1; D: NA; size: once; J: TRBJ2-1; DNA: TGTGCCAGCAGTGAATTATGGGCAGGGGAGCAGTTCTTC; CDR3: CASSELWAGEQFF
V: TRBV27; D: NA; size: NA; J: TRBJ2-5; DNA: TGTGCCAGCAGTTACGGTCGCCCGGAGACCCAGTACTTC; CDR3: CASSYGRPETQYF
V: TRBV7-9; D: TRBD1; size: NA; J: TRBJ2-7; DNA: TGTGCCAGCAGTTCACCGGGACAGGGAAGATACGAGCAGTACTTC; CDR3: CASSSPGQGRYEQYF
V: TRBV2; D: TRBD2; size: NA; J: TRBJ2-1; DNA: TGTGCCAGCAGTGGGGCTAGCGGGGGGCATGAGCAGTTCTTC; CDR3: CASSGASGGHEQFF
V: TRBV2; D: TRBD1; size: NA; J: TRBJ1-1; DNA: TGTGCCAGCAGTGAGGGACAGGGGAACACTGAAGCTTTCTTT; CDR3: CASSEGQGNTEAFF
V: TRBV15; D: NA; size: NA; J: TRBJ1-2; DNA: TGTGCCACCAGCAGCGCGGGGGGGTCCGGCTACACCTTC; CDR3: CATSSAGGSGYTF
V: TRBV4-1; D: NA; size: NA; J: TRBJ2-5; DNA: TGCGCCAGCAGCCAAGTTCAGGGGCAAGAGACCCAGTACTTC; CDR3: CASSQVQGQETQYF
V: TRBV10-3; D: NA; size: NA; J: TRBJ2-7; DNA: TGTGCCATCAGTGAGTCGCCAGGCTACTACGAGCAGTACTTC; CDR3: CAISESPGYYEQYF